The sequence of this T cell receptor beta chain was determined in a study of T cell changes during pregnancy in multiple sclerosis. Trimming took off 1 base at V and 1 base at J, with 8 bases between the two ends. Germline CDR1 reads MDHEN; CDR2 reads SYDVKM. This CDR3 contains 15 residues. Sequencing used immunoSEQ multiplex PCR; TCRdb keeps in-frame clones, though not all of them. There are about 23,000 clones in the sample; 87% occur only once, and roughly 7.7% lies in the top ten. This rearrangement joins TRBV28 to TRBJ1-5; D call uncertain. Sequencing used CD8+ T cells from peripheral blood mononuclear cells, obtained after pregnancy. The sequence came from a female donor with multiple sclerosis, enrolled in a pregnancy study. The CDR3 coding sequence is TGTGCCAGCAGTTTATTCGGGAAGAGCAATCAGCCCCAGCATTTT. Translated, it gives CASSLFGKSNQPQHF.